A selection of T cell receptor beta chains follows, all from one sample in a study of cytomegalovirus exposure and HLA in healthy donors. TCRdb keeps only in-frame clones here, not all; method: immunoSEQ multiplex PCR. The sample lists roughly 180,000 clones; around three quarters were seen once. The material sequenced was PBMCs. Receptors were obtained from a woman in her twenties or thirties in good health and CMV-seronegative. The CDR3 runs from the conserved cysteine through the conserved F or W. D genes are given only for firm matches. Size tells how often a clone was seen (once, few, many) or the class of an expanded clone, and some rows leave it out.

v_call: TRBV5-1
j_call: TRBJ2-5
clone_size: .
d_call: TRBD2
cdr3_nt: TGCGCCAGCAGCCCTAGCGGGGGGATAGTTTCGGGAGAGACCCAGTACTTC
cdr3_aa: CASSPSGGIVSGETQYF

v_call: TRBV7-9
j_call: TRBJ1-4
clone_size: .
d_call: .
cdr3_nt: TGTGCCAGCAGCCACCAGCAGGGCGTCGGCGAAAAACTGTTTTTT
cdr3_aa: CASSHQQGVGEKLFF

v_call: TRBV9
j_call: TRBJ2-1
clone_size: .
d_call: .
cdr3_nt: TGTGCCAGCAGCGTAGGGTTAGCCATTATCGATGAGCAGTTCTTC
cdr3_aa: CASSVGLAIIDEQFF

v_call: TRBV6-1
j_call: TRBJ1-1
clone_size: few
d_call: TRBD1
cdr3_nt: TGTGCCAGCAGCCAAGGACAGGGGAGGACTGAAGCTTTCTTT
cdr3_aa: CASSQGQGRTEAFF

v_call: TRBV7-9
j_call: TRBJ2-5
clone_size: .
d_call: TRBD2
cdr3_nt: TGTGCCAGCAGCTTAGGGGCCGGGACTAGAAGATACCAAGAGACCCAGTACTTC
cdr3_aa: CASSLGAGTRRYQETQYF

v_call: TRBV7-3
j_call: TRBJ2-1
clone_size: .
d_call: TRBD2
cdr3_nt: TGTGCCAGCAGCTTAGTCGGCGGGGGGGCTAGGAATGAGCAGTTCTTC
cdr3_aa: CASSLVGGGARNEQFF

v_call: TRBV5-1
j_call: TRBJ2-7
clone_size: .
d_call: TRBD1
cdr3_nt: TGCGCCAGCAGCTTGGGGGACAGGGCGGTGAACGAGCAGTACTTC
cdr3_aa: CASSLGDRAVNEQYF

v_call: TRBV9
j_call: TRBJ1-1
clone_size: .
d_call: TRBD1
cdr3_nt: TGTGCCAGCAGCCAGACAGGACAGGGGTTAACTGAAGCTTTCTTT
cdr3_aa: CASSQTGQGLTEAFF

v_call: TRBV12-5
j_call: TRBJ1-2
clone_size: .
d_call: TRBD1
cdr3_nt: TGTGCTAGTGGCTCCCAAGGGGGCGGATATGGCTACACCTTC
cdr3_aa: CASGSQGGGYGYTF

v_call: TRBV7-2
j_call: TRBJ2-7
clone_size: .
d_call: .
cdr3_nt: TGTGCCAGCAGCTCCCTGGACAGCTCCTACGAGCAGTACTTC
cdr3_aa: CASSSLDSSYEQYF

v_call: TRBV7-9
j_call: TRBJ2-7
clone_size: .
d_call: .
cdr3_nt: TGTGCCAGCAGCAGATCTATCTCCTACGAGCAGTACTTC
cdr3_aa: CASSRSISYEQYF

v_call: TRBV2
j_call: TRBJ2-5
clone_size: .
d_call: .
cdr3_nt: TGTGCCAGCAGACTAGTTATAAACCAAGAGACCCAGTACTTC
cdr3_aa: CASRLVINQETQYF

v_call: TRBV5-1
j_call: TRBJ2-7
clone_size: once
d_call: .
cdr3_nt: TGCGCCAGCAGCACGATACCGGGTGGAAGCTACGAGCAGTACTTC
cdr3_aa: CASSTIPGGSYEQYF

v_call: TRBV10-3
j_call: TRBJ2-7
clone_size: once
d_call: .
cdr3_nt: TGTGCCATCAGAAAAAGCGTGGAACTTCCCGAGCAGTACTTC
cdr3_aa: CAIRKSVELPEQYF

v_call: TRBV6-1
j_call: TRBJ1-1
clone_size: .
d_call: .
cdr3_nt: TGTGCCAGCAGACGACTATTGAACACTGAAGCTTTCTTT
cdr3_aa: CASRRLLNTEAFF

v_call: TRBV15
j_call: TRBJ1-2
clone_size: .
d_call: TRBD1
cdr3_nt: TGTGCCACCAGCAGAGATGTTGAGGAGGGGGCTAGGGGCTACACCTTC
cdr3_aa: CATSRDVEEGARGYTF

v_call: TRBV30
j_call: TRBJ1-2
clone_size: .
d_call: .
cdr3_nt: TGTGCCTGGAGCCCCCTAGGTGATGGCTACACCTTC
cdr3_aa: CAWSPLGDGYTF

v_call: TRBV6-5
j_call: TRBJ2-7
clone_size: .
d_call: .
cdr3_nt: TGTGCCAGCAGACCACAGGTAAGCTCCTACGAGCAGTACTTC
cdr3_aa: CASRPQVSSYEQYF

v_call: TRBV27
j_call: TRBJ2-1
clone_size: .
d_call: TRBD2
cdr3_nt: TGTGCCGCGGGGTTCCGGGGGGACTCCTACAATGAGCAGTTCTTC
cdr3_aa: CAAGFRGDSYNEQFF

v_call: TRBV7-3
j_call: TRBJ2-7
clone_size: once
d_call: TRBD2
cdr3_nt: TGTGCCAGCAGCCAGGGAGGGTACGAGCAGTACTTC
cdr3_aa: CASSQGGYEQYF

v_call: TRBV7-8
j_call: TRBJ1-2
clone_size: .
d_call: TRBD1
cdr3_nt: TGTGCCAGCAGCCCGGGACAGGGCCTTGACTATGGCTACACCTTC
cdr3_aa: CASSPGQGLDYGYTF

v_call: TRBV4-3
j_call: TRBJ1-1
clone_size: .
d_call: .
cdr3_nt: TGCGCCAGCAGCCAAGATTACACAGGCTCACCGAACACTGAAGCTTTCTTT
cdr3_aa: CASSQDYTGSPNTEAFF

v_call: TRBV6-6
j_call: TRBJ2-3
clone_size: few
d_call: .
cdr3_nt: TGTGCCAGCACCCATGGGACTGGCCGCACAGATACGCAGTATTTT
cdr3_aa: CASTHGTGRTDTQYF

v_call: TRBV4-1
j_call: TRBJ2-2
clone_size: few
d_call: .
cdr3_nt: TGCGCCAGCAGCCAAGAATCTTTGGGCAATCCGAACACCGGGGAGCTGTTTTTT
cdr3_aa: CASSQESLGNPNTGELFF

v_call: TRBV30
j_call: TRBJ1-2
clone_size: .
d_call: .
cdr3_nt: TGTGCCTGGAGTGTAAAGGGAGTAGGACTTGGCTACACCTTC
cdr3_aa: CAWSVKGVGLGYTF

v_call: TRBV5-4
j_call: TRBJ2-4
clone_size: .
d_call: .
cdr3_nt: TGTGCCAGCAGCTTGTCTCTGGCCCAGAAAAACATTCAGTACTTC
cdr3_aa: CASSLSLAQKNIQYF

v_call: TRBV19
j_call: TRBJ1-5
clone_size: .
d_call: .
cdr3_nt: TGTGCCAGTACCCCCACAGGGAATAGCAATCAGCCCCAGCATTTT
cdr3_aa: CASTPTGNSNQPQHF

v_call: TRBV5-1
j_call: TRBJ2-1
clone_size: once
d_call: .
cdr3_nt: TGCGCCAGCAGCTCGACAGGAGTCACCTACAATGAGCAGTTCTTC
cdr3_aa: CASSSTGVTYNEQFF

v_call: TRBV29-1
j_call: TRBJ2-5
clone_size: .
d_call: .
cdr3_nt: TGCAGCGTCGCTGGGGCCCTGTACCAAGAGACCCAGTACTTC
cdr3_aa: CSVAGALYQETQYF

v_call: TRBV5-6
j_call: TRBJ2-5
clone_size: .
d_call: TRBD2
cdr3_nt: TGTGCCAGCAGATACCGCGATACGGGGGGGGAGACCCAGTACTTC
cdr3_aa: CASRYRDTGGETQYF

v_call: TRBV15
j_call: TRBJ1-4
clone_size: .
d_call: .
cdr3_nt: TGTGCCACCAGCAGAGTCTACAATGAAAAACTGTTTTTT
cdr3_aa: CATSRVYNEKLFF

v_call: TRBV4-1
j_call: TRBJ1-2
clone_size: .
d_call: TRBD1
cdr3_nt: TGCGCCAGCAGCCATGACAGGGGAAGCTATGGCTACACCTTC
cdr3_aa: CASSHDRGSYGYTF

v_call: TRBV4-2
j_call: TRBJ2-7
clone_size: .
d_call: TRBD2
cdr3_nt: TGTGCCAGCAGCCAAGACGCTAGCGGACTCTCCTACGAGCAGTACTTC
cdr3_aa: CASSQDASGLSYEQYF

v_call: TRBV2
j_call: TRBJ1-6
clone_size: few
d_call: TRBD1
cdr3_nt: TGTGCCAGCCGACAGACAGGGCCTAATTCACCCCTCCACTTT
cdr3_aa: CASRQTGPNSPLHF

v_call: TRBV6-5
j_call: TRBJ2-7
clone_size: .
d_call: .
cdr3_nt: TGTGCCAGCAGTTACTCGATCCCAGGAAGCTCCTACGAGCAGTACTTC
cdr3_aa: CASSYSIPGSSYEQYF

v_call: TRBV6-1
j_call: TRBJ2-3
clone_size: .
d_call: TRBD2
cdr3_nt: TGTGCCAGCAGTCCTACTAGCGGGGGGGCAGATACGCAGTATTTT
cdr3_aa: CASSPTSGGADTQYF

v_call: TRBV2
j_call: TRBJ2-7
clone_size: few
d_call: .
cdr3_nt: TGTGCCAGCCAAGGACAGTTCAGCTCCTACGAGCAGTACTTC
cdr3_aa: CASQGQFSSYEQYF

v_call: TRBV25-1
j_call: TRBJ2-7
clone_size: .
d_call: .
cdr3_nt: TGTGCCAGCAGTGAATGGGGGGGGCGAGCCTACGAGCAGTACTTC
cdr3_aa: CASSEWGGRAYEQYF

v_call: TRBV29-1
j_call: TRBJ2-5
clone_size: .
d_call: TRBD1
cdr3_nt: TGCAGCGTGGGACAGGGACGGGAGACCCAGTACTTC
cdr3_aa: CSVGQGRETQYF

v_call: TRBV27
j_call: TRBJ2-7
clone_size: .
d_call: .
cdr3_nt: TGTGCCAGCAGGTGGTTTACCGGGGGTTCCTACGAGCAGTACTTC
cdr3_aa: CASRWFTGGSYEQYF

v_call: TRBV6-5
j_call: TRBJ2-7
clone_size: .
d_call: .
cdr3_nt: TGTGCCAGCAGTTACGGGCAGGGGTCCGGCGAGCAGTACTTC
cdr3_aa: CASSYGQGSGEQYF

v_call: TRBV2
j_call: TRBJ1-4
clone_size: .
d_call: .
cdr3_nt: TGTGCCAGCATCCTGGATGGGCAGGAAAAACTGTTTTTT
cdr3_aa: CASILDGQEKLFF

v_call: TRBV7-6
j_call: TRBJ2-3
clone_size: .
d_call: .
cdr3_nt: TGTGCCAGCAGTTTCCTAGGTACGGATACGCAGTATTTT
cdr3_aa: CASSFLGTDTQYF

v_call: TRBV5-6
j_call: TRBJ1-2
clone_size: .
d_call: .
cdr3_nt: TGTGCCAGCAGCTATCGACAGGCCCTTAACTATGGCTACACCTTC
cdr3_aa: CASSYRQALNYGYTF

v_call: TRBV30
j_call: TRBJ2-3
clone_size: .
d_call: TRBD2
cdr3_nt: TGTGCCTGGAGTAAAACTAGCGGGGGAGGAGATACGCAGTATTTT
cdr3_aa: CAWSKTSGGGDTQYF

v_call: TRBV14
j_call: TRBJ1-2
clone_size: .
d_call: .
cdr3_nt: TGTGCCAGCAGCCAAGTCGGACACCCTAACTATGGCTACACCTTC
cdr3_aa: CASSQVGHPNYGYTF

v_call: TRBV9
j_call: TRBJ2-1
clone_size: once
d_call: .
cdr3_nt: TGTGCCAGCAGCGTGCCGCCGAAAGCTGAGCAGTTCTTC
cdr3_aa: CASSVPPKAEQFF

v_call: TRBV18
j_call: TRBJ2-4
clone_size: few
d_call: TRBD2
cdr3_nt: TGTGCCAGCTCACCACCGTCAGGACCGGGAGGGGTCTTC
cdr3_aa: CASSPPSGPGGVF

v_call: TRBV6-5
j_call: TRBJ2-7
clone_size: .
d_call: .
cdr3_nt: TGTGCCAGCAGGTCCAGGGGAACGTACTACGAGCAGTACTTC
cdr3_aa: CASRSRGTYYEQYF

v_call: TRBV2
j_call: TRBJ2-7
clone_size: .
d_call: .
cdr3_nt: TGTGCCAGCAGACCGGACAGATTGGTGGAGCAGTACTTC
cdr3_aa: CASRPDRLVEQYF

v_call: TRBV4-2
j_call: TRBJ2-1
clone_size: .
d_call: TRBD2
cdr3_nt: TGTGCCAGCAGCCGGACTAGCGGGGGCAACAATGAGCAGTTCTTC
cdr3_aa: CASSRTSGGNNEQFF

v_call: TRBV27
j_call: TRBJ1-5
clone_size: .
d_call: TRBD1
cdr3_nt: TGTGCCAGCTCGACAGGGGGCGCGGGTCAGCCCCAGCATTTT
cdr3_aa: CASSTGGAGQPQHF